Below are 24 T cell receptor beta chains sequenced from a single sample in a study of blood T cell repertoires in COVID-19. Data came from immunoSEQ multiplex PCR; TCRdb stores just in-frame clones and leaves some out. The table lists about 400,000 clones, 88% of them singletons. The sample taken for sequencing was PBMCs or T cells enriched from blood (not recorded which). These receptors originate from a woman between 40 and 55 years old with acute COVID-19.

The V gene is TRBV4-1, the J gene TRBJ1-4; D is ambiguous. The germline CDR1 and CDR2 sequences are MGHRA and YSYEKL. V dropped 3 bases and J dropped 4 bases, with 15 bases sitting between them. The CDR3 is made up of 16 amino acids. CDR3 in DNA: TGCGCCAGCAGCCATGACCCGGGTCCAAGTAATGAAAAACTGTTTTTT. It is translated as CASSHDPGPSNEKLFF.

The chain couples TRBV3-1 (or the pseudogene TRBV3-2) to TRBJ2-5, with 10 bases matching TRBD2. This CDR3 comprises 15 residues. With V trimmed by 3 bases and J by 3 bases, 4 bases remained unmatched. From germline, CDR1 is LGHDT and CDR2 YNNKEL (reference sequence). This chain's CDR3 is CASSQGTSGEETQYF. The CDR3 DNA reads as TGTGCCAGCAGCCAGGGTACTAGCGGGGAAGAGACCCAGTACTTC.

The CDR3 nucleotides read TGTGCCAGCAGTGAGGTTGGGGGCCCCCAGGAGACCCAGTACTTC. This gives the protein CASSEVGGPQETQYF. The V call is TRBV2, the J call TRBJ2-5, with D perhaps matching TRBD1 (6 bases). V was cut by 3 bases and J by 5 bases, with 16 bases left in between. This CDR3 is built from 15 residues. Germline V gene data show CDR1 as SNHLY and CDR2 as FYNNEI.

The V and J genes are TRBV5-4 and TRBJ2-7, with D unresolved. This CDR3 region has 15 residues. Trimming shortened V by 0 bases and J by 7 bases, and 17 bases separated the two germline ends. Per the germline V gene, CDR1 is SGHNT and CDR2 is YYREEE (reference sequence). The CDR3 sequence: CASSLGSSRPREQYF. The CDR3, as DNA: TGTGCCAGCAGCTTGGGGTCGAGCCGCCCGAGAGAGCAGTACTTC.

The rearrangement joins TRBV20-1 to TRBJ2-5; 8 bases line up with TRBD2. This CDR3 has 14 residues. In germline, CDR1 is DFQATT, CDR2 SNEGSKA (reference sequence). V was clipped by 3 bases and J by 3 bases; unmatched bases: 6. The CDR3 DNA sequence: TGCAGTGCTAGTCCGGGGGGGGCAAAAGAGACCCAGTACTTC. It encodes CSASPGGAKETQYF.

This chain connects TRBV7-9 to TRBJ2-7; 7 bases are a match to TRBD1. The CDR3 is 14 residues long. Germline CDR1 and CDR2: SEHNR and FQNEAQ (reference sequence). V was pared by 4 bases and J by 1 base, with 4 bases of the junction left unmatched. The chain's CDR3 is CASSSTGVSYEQYF. In DNA, the CDR3 is TGTGCCAGCAGCTCAACAGGGGTATCCTACGAGCAGTACTTC.

This rearrangement joins TRBV12-3 or TRBV12-4 to TRBJ2-3, with a tentative D call TRBD2 (6 bases). V lost 9 bases to trimming and J lost 4 bases, with 14 bases between them. This CDR3 is built from 13 residues. CDR3 protein: CASLPTGADTQYF. In DNA form, the CDR3 reads TGTGCCAGTCTGCCGACGGGGGCAGATACGCAGTATTTT.

The chain links TRBV7-6 to TRBJ2-1; D is possibly TRBD2 (6 bases). The germline CDR1 and CDR2 sequences are SGHVS and FNYEAQ. The CDR3 contains 14 residues. The V and J ends lost 5 bases and 8 bases respectively, with 16 bases between them. CDR3 coding DNA: TGTGCCAGCAGCCTCTTAGCGGAAAGGGATGAGCAGTTCTTC. Translation gives CASSLLAERDEQFF.

The chain has TRBV11-2 and TRBJ2-3, with D possibly TRBD1 on 5 matching bases. CDR3 length: 13 residues. Germline CDR1 SGHAT, CDR2 FQNNGV. The V end lost 2 bases, the J end lost 6 bases, and 9 bases lay between the germline ends. The CDR3 here is CASSLTGPDTQYF. The CDR3, as DNA: TGTGCCAGCAGCTTAACAGGTCCCGATACGCAGTATTTT.

This chain connects TRBV12-3 or TRBV12-4 to TRBJ2-5; tentatively, D is TRBD1 (5 bases). CDR3 length equals 12 residues. V was cut by 5 bases and J by 5 bases, with 9 bases left in between. CDR3 in amino acids: CASSTRQETQYF. DNA of the CDR3: TGTGCCAGCAGTACCCGACAGGAGACCCAGTACTTC.

The V call is TRBV29-1, the J call TRBJ2-1, with 10 bases fitting TRBD2. Germline CDR1 is SQVTM and CDR2 is ANQGSEA. This CDR3 has 13 amino acids. With V trimmed by 3 bases and J by 6 bases, 2 bases remained unmatched. The CDR3, as DNA: TGCAGCGTTGATATAGCGGGGGGCAATGAGCAGTTCTTC. Translating it yields CSVDIAGGNEQFF.

The V gene is TRBV2, the J gene TRBJ2-7, with D possibly TRBD2 on 5 matching bases. The V end was cut by 1 base, the J end by 5 bases, with 12 bases between. This CDR3 contains 14 residues. Germline CDR1 and CDR2: SNHLY and FYNNEI. CDR3 sequence (DNA): TGTGCCAGCAGTGAAGAACGGCTAGCCCACGAGCAGTACTTC. The encoded protein is CASSEERLAHEQYF. Variable domain in full (rest from reference TRBV2 and TRBJ2-7): EPEVTQTPSHQVTQMGQEVILRCVPISNHLYFYWYRQILGQKVEFLVSFYNNEISEKSEIFDDQFSVERPDGSNFTLKIRSTKLEDSAMYFCASSEERLAHEQYFGPGTRLTVT.

This clone was recorded only once. V usage is TRBV5-4 and J usage is TRBJ2-5; tentatively, D is TRBD1 (6 bases). Trimming shortened V by 2 bases and J by 5 bases, and 10 bases separated the two germline ends. The CDR3 is made up of 13 amino acids. Per the germline V gene, CDR1 is SGHNT and CDR2 is YYREEE (reference sequence). The CDR3 region is CASSLHRAETQYF. For the CDR3, the DNA is TGTGCCAGCAGCTTACACAGGGCGGAGACCCAGTACTTC.

The rearrangement uses TRBV11-2 and TRBJ2-2; TRBD1 matches at 9 bases. This CDR3 has 15 amino acids. Trimming took 4 bases from V and 3 from J; bases not matched to a gene: 3. CDR1 and CDR2 (germline): SGHAT, FQNNGV. CDR3 region: CASSWTGDHTGELFF. The CDR3 nucleotides are TGTGCCAGCAGCTGGACAGGGGACCACACCGGGGAGCTGTTTTTT.

The V call is TRBV5-5, the J call TRBJ2-2, with 9 bases matching TRBD1. The CDR3 totals 19 residues. Germline V gene lookup returns CDR1 SGHKS and CDR2 YYEKEE (reference sequence). Trimming cost V 4 bases and J 5 bases; bases outside gene matches: 18. CDR3 protein: CASSVAGTGPQFETGELFF. The CDR3 DNA follows: TGTGCCAGCAGCGTAGCCGGGACAGGGCCCCAATTTGAGACCGGGGAGCTGTTTTTT.

The chain joins TRBV24-1 to TRBJ2-5; 8 bases line up with TRBD1. CDR3 length: 16 residues. V trimming: 4 bases; J trimming: 5 bases; junction bases outside the gene matches: 11. Germline assignment: CDR1 KGHDR and CDR2 SFDVKD. CDR3 DNA sequence: TGTGCCACCAGTGACCGATCCGACAGGGGCGGTGAGACCCAGTACTTC. Residues: CATSDRSDRGGETQYF.

This clone came up once. The chain joins TRBV5-4 to TRBJ2-7; TRBD2 matches at 8 bases. V was pared by 2 bases and J by 2 bases, with 6 bases of the junction left unmatched. The CDR3 contains 15 residues. Germline assignment: CDR1 SGHNT and CDR2 YYREEE (reference sequence). The CDR3 region has the DNA TGTGCCAGCAGCTTTAGGACTAGCAGACCCTACGAGCAGTACTTC. Protein product: CASSFRTSRPYEQYF.

The rearrangement uses TRBV24-1 and TRBJ1-2; weak D call: TRBD1 (5 bases). V was shortened by 8 bases and J by 7 bases, with 13 bases between the two germline ends. CDR1 and CDR2 (germline): KGHDR, SFDVKD. The CDR3 runs to 12 residues. CDR3 DNA sequence: TGTGCCACCACCCCCAGGGCTGCTGGCTACACCTTC. It specifies CATTPRAAGYTF.

The rearrangement uses TRBV6-6 and TRBJ1-1; tentatively, D is TRBD1 (5 bases). CDR1 is MNHNY, CDR2 SVGAGI, per germline (reference sequence). Trimming removed 5 bases at V and 2 bases at J, with 21 bases between. The CDR3 totals 17 residues. CDR3: CASSPFQGVVFNTEAFF. The CDR3 DNA follows: TGTGCCAGCAGTCCTTTCCAGGGTGTGGTCTTCAACACTGAAGCTTTCTTT.

The chain links TRBV30 to TRBJ1-6; the D is unclear. Germline values: CDR1 GTSNPN, CDR2 SVGIG (reference sequence). The length of the CDR3 is 16 residues. The CDR3 coding sequence is TGTGTCGCTCAACCCTCCCGGAGCTCCTATAATTCACCCCTCCACTTT. It yields the protein CVAQPSRSSYNSPLHF.

CDR3 sequence: CASSQVLKETQYF. CDR3 bases: TGCGCCAGCAGCCAAGTACTCAAGGAGACCCAGTACTTC. The V gene is TRBV4-1, the J gene TRBJ2-5; D call uncertain. V shed 1 base and J shed 5 bases, with 8 bases lying between them. This CDR3 has 13 residues. CDR1 MGHRA and CDR2 YSYEKL come from the germline V gene.

The chain carries TRBV6-5 and TRBJ2-3; tentative D call: TRBD2 (6 bases). The V end was cut by 6 bases, the J end by 2 bases, with 15 bases between. Germline V CDR1 and CDR2: MNHEY, SVGAGI. The CDR3 sequence is 15 residues long. In nucleotides, the CDR3 is TGTGCCAGCAGGCCCCCGGGACTTTACACAGATACGCAGTATTTT. Translated: CASRPPGLYTDTQYF.

V and J are TRBV5-1 and TRBJ1-2, with 9 nucleotides matching TRBD1. This CDR3 region has 14 residues. J lost 7 bases, V lost 2 bases, and 6 bases had no gene match. Germline V gene lookup returns CDR1 SGHRS and CDR2 YFSETQ. The CDR3 protein is CASSFGDRDGGYTF. The CDR3 nucleotides read TGCGCCAGCAGCTTCGGGGACAGGGATGGTGGCTACACCTTC. Full variable domain (remainder filled in from reference TRBV5-1 and TRBJ1-2): KAGVTQTPRYLIKTRGQQVTLSCSPISGHRSVSWYQQTPGQGLQFLFEYFSETQRNKGNFPGRFSGRQFSNSRSEMNVSTLELGDSALYLCASSFGDRDGGYTFGSGTRLTVV.

This clone has just a few counts. The chain is built from TRBV27 and TRBJ1-2; tentatively, D is TRBD1 (6 bases). The germline V and J ends were trimmed by 5 bases and 6 bases, with 16 bases remaining between them. This CDR3 is built from 14 residues. CDR1 is MNHEY and CDR2 is SMNVEV in the germline V gene (reference sequence). The DNA of the CDR3 is TGTGCCAGCAGTCTTTCCGGGACACGTAATGGCTACACCTTC. This gives the protein CASSLSGTRNGYTF.